The rows below give T cell receptor beta chains drawn from one sample of a study of blood T cell repertoires in COVID-19. Sequencing was performed with immunoSEQ multiplex PCR; in TCRdb, only in-frame clones are kept and a portion is missing. The table includes around 260,000 clones, roughly 90% detected once. Sequenced material: peripheral blood. The receptors here all came from a human donor in a cohort sampled during active COVID-19. CDR3s include the opening cysteine and the closing phenylalanine or tryptophan. A D gene is named only where the DNA matches it firmly. Clone size is shown for a subset of rows, as once, few, many or a class of expanded clone.

clone size	V gene	J gene	D gene	CDR3 protein	CDR3 DNA
.	TRBV6-2/TRBV6-3	TRBJ1-1	TRBD1	CASSPQGKRDTEAFF	TGTGCCAGCAGTCCACAGGGGAAGAGGGACACTGAAGCTTTCTTT
.	TRBV11-2	TRBJ1-1	.	CASSLEEGVRTEAFF	TGTGCCAGCAGCTTAGAAGAGGGGGTGAGGACTGAAGCTTTCTTT
.	TRBV29-1	TRBJ2-7	TRBD2	CSVEGGLLNEQYF	TGCAGCGTTGAAGGGGGACTACTTAACGAGCAGTACTTC
once	TRBV2	TRBJ2-1	TRBD2	CASSEKTSGRRNEQFF	TGTGCCAGCAGTGAAAAAACTAGCGGGAGAAGAAATGAGCAGTTCTTC
.	TRBV25-1	TRBJ2-7	.	CASSDETGEGMYEQYF	TGTGCCAGCAGTGACGAGACAGGGGAGGGAATGTACGAGCAGTACTTC
.	TRBV27	TRBJ2-7	.	CASSWGRAPYEQYF	TGTGCCAGCAGTTGGGGCAGGGCCCCCTACGAGCAGTACTTC
.	TRBV6-2/TRBV6-3	TRBJ2-7	.	CASSYSQGYEQYF	TGTGCCAGCAGTTACTCACAGGGTTACGAGCAGTACTTC
.	TRBV4-3	TRBJ1-3	.	CASSQGGGFVHTIYF	TGCGCCAGCAGCCAAGGAGGCGGATTTGTACACACCATATATTTT
.	TRBV5-4	TRBJ2-3	TRBD2	CASSLGLAVTDTQYF	TGTGCCAGCAGCCTGGGACTAGCGGTCACAGATACGCAGTATTTT
once	TRBV12-3/TRBV12-4	TRBJ2-7	.	CASSPTFYEQYF	TGTGCCAGCAGTCCTACCTTCTACGAGCAGTACTTC
.	TRBV28	TRBJ1-2	.	CASSQTGKGYTF	TGTGCCAGCTCCCAAACAGGGAAGGGCTACACCTTC
.	TRBV5-4	TRBJ2-7	.	CASSLSQDTIYEQYF	TGTGCCAGCAGCTTGTCGCAGGACACTATCTACGAGCAGTACTTC
once	TRBV5-1	TRBJ1-4	TRBD1	CASSSYRGLGEKLFF	TGCGCCAGCAGCTCCTACAGGGGGCTGGGCGAAAAACTGTTTTTT
few	TRBV6-6	TRBJ1-2	.	CASMEVPGSTGGYTF	TGTGCCAGCATGGAGGTCCCCGGTTCGACCGGCGGCTACACCTTC
.	TRBV28	TRBJ1-1	.	CASGYWQAEAFF	TGTGCCAGCGGGTATTGGCAGGCTGAAGCTTTCTTT
few	TRBV10-2	TRBJ2-7	.	CASSLNYEQYF	TGCGCCAGCAGCCTTAACTACGAGCAGTACTTC
.	TRBV27	TRBJ1-6	TRBD1	CASSFGQGVNSPLHF	TGTGCCAGCAGTTTCGGACAGGGGGTCAATTCACCCCTCCACTTT
once	TRBV28	TRBJ2-5	.	CASSLRPRTGLETQYF	TGTGCCAGCAGTTTAAGGCCGAGGACGGGATTGGAGACCCAGTACTTC
.	TRBV5-1	TRBJ1-2	TRBD1	CASTLRTGPNYGYTF	TGCGCCAGCACCCTACGGACAGGGCCTAACTATGGCTACACCTTC
.	TRBV28	TRBJ1-6	TRBD1	CASSYRDRVISPLHF	TGTGCCAGCAGTTATAGGGACAGGGTAATTTCACCCCTCCACTTT
.	TRBV7-6	TRBJ2-7	TRBD2	CASAGTSGTPVPESYEQYF	TGTGCCAGCGCCGGGACTAGCGGGACCCCAGTACCTGAATCCTACGAGCAGTACTTC
.	TRBV6-1	TRBJ1-6	.	CASSELSGVRGSPLHF	TGTGCCAGCAGTGAACTGTCCGGGGTAAGAGGGTCACCCCTCCACTTT
.	TRBV30	TRBJ1-6	.	CAWSVQRQFPSSYNSPLHF	TGTGCCTGGAGTGTACAAAGACAGTTCCCGAGCTCCTATAATTCACCCCTCCACTTT
.	TRBV27	TRBJ2-7	.	CASSLVAGYEQYF	TGTGCCAGCAGTTTAGTCGCAGGCTACGAGCAGTACTTC
.	TRBV30	TRBJ1-4	TRBD1	CAWLGQGERSGKLFF	TGTGCCTGGCTCGGACAGGGGGAGCGGTCTGGAAAACTGTTTTTT
.	TRBV7-9	TRBJ2-7	TRBD1	CASSRRTGSYEQYF	TGTGCCAGCAGCCGCAGGACAGGGTCCTACGAGCAGTACTTC